The rows below give T cell receptor beta chains drawn from one sample of a study of cytomegalovirus exposure and HLA in healthy donors. TCRdb's copy holds only in-frame clones and misses some; the assay was immunoSEQ multiplex PCR. The sample shows about 100,000 clones, 75% of them seen only once. Sequenced material: PBMCs. Receptor source: a woman aged 18-30 years in good health and CMV-seropositive. The CDR3 runs from the conserved cysteine through the conserved F or W. The D gene is left open where the match is weak. A clone size is listed for some rows: how often the clone was seen (once, few, many), or a class if it is expanded.

j_gene | v_gene | d_gene | abundance | CDR3aa | CDR3nt
TRBJ2-4 | TRBV9 | . | once | CASSVPRGGTGLVIQYF | TGTGCCAGCAGCGTCCCTCGGGGCGGGACGGGGTTAGTGATTCAGTACTTC
TRBJ2-7 | TRBV6-5 | TRBD2 | . | CASSYRRGRAYEQYF | TGTGCCAGCAGTTACCGCCGGGGGAGGGCCTACGAGCAGTACTTC
TRBJ2-1 | TRBV27 | . | . | CASSSGQGWNEQFF | TGTGCCAGCAGTTCTGGCCAGGGATGGAATGAGCAGTTCTTC
TRBJ2-3 | TRBV7-2 | . | . | CASSLAVTGADTQYF | TGTGCCAGCAGCTTAGCGGTGACAGGAGCAGATACGCAGTATTTT
TRBJ2-3 | TRBV28 | . | . | CASSGAKSDTQYF | TGTGCCAGCAGTGGGGCTAAGTCAGATACGCAGTATTTT
TRBJ2-7 | TRBV27 | TRBD2 | . | CASSSLTSGSLSYEQYF | TGTGCCAGCAGTTCCCTGACTAGCGGGAGCCTCTCCTACGAGCAGTACTTC
TRBJ2-1 | TRBV7-3 | . | . | CASSGGSEVNEQFF | TGTGCCAGCAGTGGAGGGAGCGAAGTTAATGAGCAGTTCTTC
TRBJ1-2 | TRBV6-1 | . | once | CASSTVNNYGYTF | TGTGCCAGCAGTACAGTCAATAACTATGGCTACACCTTC
TRBJ2-7 | TRBV11-1 | . | . | CASSLDRAYEQYF | TGTGCCAGCAGCTTAGACCGTGCCTACGAGCAGTACTTC
TRBJ2-3 | TRBV4-3 | TRBD1 | . | CASSLDRVSSDTQYF | TGCGCCAGCAGCCTCGACAGGGTCAGTTCCGATACGCAGTATTTT
TRBJ2-1 | TRBV7-3 | . | . | CASSLSGIPEQFF | TGTGCCAGCAGCTTAAGCGGTATCCCTGAGCAGTTCTTC
TRBJ2-1 | TRBV19 | TRBD2 | . | CASSIGSGLNNEQFF | TGTGCCAGTAGTATAGGTAGCGGGCTGAACAATGAGCAGTTCTTC
TRBJ2-7 | TRBV19 | TRBD2 | few | CASGPGLAREQYF | TGTGCCAGTGGTCCGGGACTAGCGCGGGAGCAGTACTTC
TRBJ2-2 | TRBV28 | . | . | CASSPLSPGDAGELFF | TGTGCCAGCAGTCCCCTATCCCCAGGGGACGCCGGGGAGCTGTTTTTT
TRBJ1-1 | TRBV5-1 | . | . | CASSLGDTEAFF | TGCGCCAGCAGTCTCGGGGACACTGAAGCTTTCTTT